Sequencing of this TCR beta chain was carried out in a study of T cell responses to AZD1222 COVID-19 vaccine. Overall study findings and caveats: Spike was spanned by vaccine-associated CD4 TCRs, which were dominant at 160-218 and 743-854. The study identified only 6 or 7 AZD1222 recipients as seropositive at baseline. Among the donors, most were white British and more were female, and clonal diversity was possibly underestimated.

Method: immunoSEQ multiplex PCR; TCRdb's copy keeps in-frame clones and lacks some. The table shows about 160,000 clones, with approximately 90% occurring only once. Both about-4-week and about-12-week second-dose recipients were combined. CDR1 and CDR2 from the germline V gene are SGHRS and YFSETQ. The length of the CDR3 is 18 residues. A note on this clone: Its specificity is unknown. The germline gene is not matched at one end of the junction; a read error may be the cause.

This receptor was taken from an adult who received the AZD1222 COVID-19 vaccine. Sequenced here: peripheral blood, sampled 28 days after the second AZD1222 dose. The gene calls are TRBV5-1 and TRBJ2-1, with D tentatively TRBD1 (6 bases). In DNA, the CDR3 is TGCGCCAGCAGCTATACCACAGGGCCAAGGGACCCCTATAATGAGCAGTTCTTC. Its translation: CASSYTTGPRDPYNEQFF.